Listed here are 10 T cell receptor beta chains from one sample, sequenced in a study of breast tumors, draining lymph nodes, adjacent tissues. One entry per CDR3 protein results from TCRdb running MiXCR on the multiplex PCR reads. This sample yields approximately 230,000 distinct CDR3 sequences, of which under 35% are seen a single time; 3% to 4% belongs to the top ten. The lymph nodes were axillary draining lymph nodes from breast cancer patients. Sequenced input: axillary lymph node tissue. The receptors were sampled from a female donor with breast cancer. Some clones in this sample may be carry-over from other donors' samples.

This clonotype appeared many times. The V gene is TRBV2, the J gene TRBJ2-5; D might be TRBD1 (6 bases). The CDR3 sequence is 15 residues long. Between the trimmed V and J ends, which lost 0 bases and 4 bases, there was a span of 12 bases. In germline, CDR1 is SNHLY, CDR2 FYNNEI. Written as DNA, the CDR3 is TGTGCCAGCAGTGAAGCCCAGGGGCTGGGAGAGACCCAGTACTTC. Amino acid sequence: CASSEAQGLGETQYF.

This CDR3 reads CASSLQGAGANGETQYF. The CDR3 region has the DNA TGTGCCAGCAGTTTACAGGGGGCTGGGGCCAACGGTGAGACCCAGTACTTC. The genes are TRBV7-3 and TRBJ2-5; 9 bases are a match to TRBD1. Germline loops: CDR1 SGHTA, CDR2 FQGTGA. The CDR3 has 17 amino acids. The V and J ends lost 6 bases and 5 bases, in that order; junction bases with no gene match: 16.

The V call is TRBV6-1, the J call TRBJ1-5; D possibly corresponds to TRBD1 (5 bases). The CDR3 spans 18 residues. Germline CDR1 is MNHNS and CDR2 is SASEGT. V gave up 2 bases and J gave up 6 bases, with 23 bases separating them. Written as DNA, the CDR3 is TGTGCCAGCAGTGAATCCCCCCGGGTCGGGGGGTCACGTCAGCCCCAGCATTTT. Encoded protein: CASSESPRVGGSRQPQHF.

This clonotype was counted many times. The V and J genes are TRBV19 and TRBJ1-4; unclear D gene. This CDR3 has 16 residues. The germline V gene has CDR1 LNHDA and CDR2 SQIVND (reference sequence). V lost 8 bases and J lost 5, with 21 bases in between. The CDR3 sequence is CASSTGRNKLNEKLFF. CDR3 in DNA: TGTGCCAGTTCGACTGGCAGAAATAAGTTAAATGAAAAACTGTTTTTT.

This clonotype showed up many times. This rearrangement joins TRBV6-4 to TRBJ2-3, with a possible D match to TRBD2 (5 bases). The CDR3 totals 14 residues. The germline V gene encodes CDR1 MRHNA and CDR2 SNTAGT. Trimming shortened V by 6 bases and J by 0 bases, and 10 bases separated the two germline ends. Here the CDR3 reads CASRRAESTDTQYF. CDR3 nucleotide sequence: TGTGCCAGCAGAAGAGCGGAAAGCACAGATACGCAGTATTTT.

Ten or more counts support this clonotype. The rearrangement uses TRBV5-4 and TRBJ2-2; the D is unclear. Germline V CDR1 and CDR2: SGHNT, YYREEE (reference sequence). V gave up 1 base and J gave up 3 bases, with 7 bases separating them. The CDR3 is made up of 14 amino acids. The CDR3 region is CASSLRADTGELFF. The CDR3 DNA follows: TGTGCCAGCAGCTTGCGTGCAGACACCGGGGAGCTGTTTTTT.

The chain joins TRBV9 to TRBJ2-3, with TRBD2 matching over 8 bases. The CDR3 is 11 residues long. Germline CDR1 SGDLS, CDR2 YYNGEE. The V and J ends lost 3 bases and 15 bases, in that order; junction bases with no gene match: 6. Here the CDR3 reads CASSARTSLYF. CDR3 DNA sequence: TGTGCCAGCAGCGCCCGGACTAGCTTATATTTT.

The chain couples TRBV4-3 to TRBJ2-3, with TRBD2 as a possible D gene (5 bases). The ends were cut back, 4 bases at V and 3 bases at J, with 8 bases in the middle. Germline CDR1 LGHNA, CDR2 YSLEER. There are 13 residues in the CDR3. This chain's CDR3 is CASSRWETDTQYF. The CDR3 nucleotides read TGCGCCAGCAGCCGATGGGAGACAGATACGCAGTATTTT.

As regards this clonotype: A much more abundant neighbour one base away suggests this may be a read error. The conserved phenylalanine or tryptophan is not found at the CDR3 terminus, so this likely reflects a read error. CDR3 loop: CASGLVLQAGVTNEQYL. CDR3 in DNA: TGTGCTAGTGGTTTGGTACTTCAAGCGGGAGTAACAAACGAGCAGTACCTC. This chain joins TRBV12-5 and TRBJ2-7; 8 nucleotides align to TRBD2. Trimming at V came to 0 bases and at J to 5 bases, leaving 12 bases not matched to a gene. The CDR3 totals 17 residues. Germline V CDR1 and CDR2: LGHNT, FRNRAP.

The chain joins TRBV20-1 to TRBJ2-1, with a weak D call TRBD1 (6 bases). From germline, CDR1 is DFQATT and CDR2 SNEGSKA (reference sequence). This CDR3 is built from 12 residues. V lost 7 bases and J lost 3, with 10 bases in between. CDR3 sequence: CSVNRDYNEQFF. In DNA, the CDR3 is TGCAGTGTAAACAGGGACTACAATGAGCAGTTCTTC.